The 31 T cell receptor beta chains listed next were all sequenced from one sample in a study of blood T cell repertoires in COVID-19. Produced via immunoSEQ multiplex PCR; TCRdb's table is partial and in-frame only. The table includes 170,000 or so clones, around 82% detected once. Sequencing used peripheral blood. Source of these receptors: a man aged 18 to 30 with active or convalescent COVID-19.

This chain links TRBV4-1 with TRBJ2-7, with TRBD2 as a possible D gene (5 bases). CDR3 length equals 14 residues. The V gene's germline CDR1 is MGHRA and CDR2 YSYEKL. The V end lost 3 bases, the J end lost 10 bases, and 19 bases lay between the germline ends. This chain's CDR3 is CASSHIIEPGRQYF. The CDR3 DNA reads as TGCGCCAGCAGCCACATAATCGAACCGGGAAGACAGTACTTC.

The chain joins TRBV4-3 to TRBJ2-3; 14 positions agree with TRBD2. The V segment lost 4 bases and the J segment 3 bases; nucleotides outside the gene matches: 6. From germline, CDR1 is LGHNA and CDR2 YSLEER. CDR3 length: 17 residues. The DNA of the CDR3 is TGCGCCAGCAGCCGAGTGGGGACTAGCGGGAGTACAGATACGCAGTATTTT. It yields the protein CASSRVGTSGSTDTQYF.

The rearrangement uses TRBV2 and TRBJ1-6; D gene unclear. The CDR3 contains 14 residues. The germline V gene has CDR1 SNHLY and CDR2 FYNNEI. Trimming shortened V by 6 bases and J by 7 bases, and 13 bases separated the two germline ends. The CDR3 DNA is TGTGCCAGCAGCCCCGGGTACCGAAATTCACCCCTCCACTTT. It encodes CASSPGYRNSPLHF.

This rearrangement joins TRBV19 to TRBJ1-6; 8 bases are shared with TRBD1. Unmatched junction bases numbered 3, after V lost 5 bases and J lost 6 bases. The CDR3 is 14 residues long. Germline CDR1 LNHDA, CDR2 SQIVND (reference sequence). In DNA form, the CDR3 reads TGTGCCAGTAGTCTGGGACAGGCTAATTCACCCCTCCACTTT. Residues: CASSLGQANSPLHF. The whole variable domain, remainder taken from reference TRBV19 and TRBJ1-6, is DGGITQSPKYLFRKEGQNVTLSCEQNLNHDAMYWYRQDPGQGLRLIYYSQIVNDFQKGDIAEGYSVSREKKESFPLTVTSAQKNPTAFYLCASSLGQANSPLHFGNGTRLTVT.

Only one count was recorded for this clone. The chain joins TRBV9 to TRBJ1-1; no firm D call. Germline V gene sequence: CDR1 SGDLS, CDR2 YYNGEE. This CDR3 has 15 residues. V gave up 0 bases and J gave up 3 bases, with 12 bases separating them. CDR3 sequence reads: CASSVGGGWDTEAFF. The DNA for the CDR3 is TGTGCCAGCAGCGTAGGGGGAGGGTGGGACACTGAAGCTTTCTTT.

The chain joins TRBV7-3 to TRBJ2-1; perhaps TRBD2 as D (6 bases). The V end lost 5 bases, the J end lost 4 bases, and 12 bases lay between the germline ends. Germline CDR1 is SGHTA and CDR2 is FQGTGA. The CDR3 runs 14 residues. This chain's CDR3 is CASSDYGSYNEQFF. CDR3 DNA sequence: TGTGCCAGCAGCGATTACGGGAGTTACAATGAGCAGTTCTTC.

V and J are TRBV6-1 and TRBJ2-7, with 9 bases that match TRBD2. Germline V CDR1 and CDR2: MNHNS, SASEGT. The CDR3 extends over 15 amino acids. V was pared by 5 bases and J by 3 bases, with 8 bases of the junction left unmatched. The CDR3 DNA follows: TGTGCCAGCAGTCCCGTCAGCGGGGGGAGCTACGAGCAGTACTTC. Protein: CASSPVSGGSYEQYF.

The V gene is TRBV28, the J gene TRBJ1-5; D ambiguous. CDR1 is MDHEN, CDR2 SYDVKM, per germline. Trimming took off 7 bases at V and 2 bases at J, with 12 bases between the two ends. The CDR3 is 14 amino acids. The DNA of the CDR3 is TGTGCCAGCACCACGACAAAGCGCAATCAGCCCCAGCATTTT. Its protein is CASTTTKRNQPQHF.

This sequence joins TRBV11-2 and TRBJ2-1; 13 bases are shared with TRBD2. The CDR3 is made up of 17 amino acids. CDR1 SGHAT and CDR2 FQNNGV come from the germline V gene. With 5 bases clipped from V and 9 bases from J, the junction kept 13 bases outside the gene matches. The CDR3 DNA is TGTGCCAGCAGCCAGCGGACTAGCGGGGGACAACGGGCTGAGCAGTTCTTC. This translates into CASSQRTSGGQRAEQFF. The entire variable domain, with the rest obtained from reference TRBV11-2 and TRBJ2-1, is as follows: EAGVAQSPRYKIIEKRQSVAFWCNPISGHATLYWYQQILGQGPKLLIQFQNNGVVDDSQLPKDRFSAERLKGVDSTLKIQPAKLEDSAVYLCASSQRTSGGQRAEQFFGPGTRLTVL.

The chain recombines TRBV5-4 with TRBJ2-7; TRBD1 agrees at 8 bases. The trim removed 2 bases at V and 3 bases at J, leaving 1 base unmatched. Looked up from germline, CDR1 is SGHNT and CDR2 is YYREEE (reference sequence). The CDR3 loop spans 13 amino acids. The CDR3 is CASSLGTGYEQYF. CDR3 nucleotides: TGTGCCAGCAGCTTAGGGACAGGCTACGAGCAGTACTTC.

The CDR3 region has the DNA TGTGCCCCGGGGGGGAGCGTGGACAATGAGCAGTTCTTC. Encoded protein: CAPGGSVDNEQFF. This sequence joins TRBV6-5 and TRBJ2-1, with 8 bases aligning to TRBD2. Germline-derived CDR1 and CDR2 are MNHEY and SVGAGI. CDR3 length equals 13 residues. With V trimmed by 11 bases and J by 5 bases, 8 bases remained unmatched.

This sequence joins TRBV18 and TRBJ2-5, with TRBD1 matching over 9 bases. This CDR3 is built from 16 residues. V shed 4 bases and J 2 bases; nucleotides not matched to a gene: 8. Germline CDR1 is KGHSH and CDR2 is LQKENI. The CDR3 sequence: CASSLVGTGSQETQYF. The CDR3, as DNA: TGTGCCAGCTCACTAGTGGGGACAGGGTCACAAGAGACCCAGTACTTC.

The chain uses TRBV19 and TRBJ2-1; 9 positions agree with TRBD1. Germline V lookup: CDR1 LNHDA, CDR2 SQIVND (reference sequence). Trimming at V came to 4 bases and at J to 2 bases, leaving 3 bases not matched to a gene. The CDR3 is made up of 15 amino acids. CDR3 sequence reads: CASSTRQGAYNEQFF. CDR3 coding DNA: TGTGCCAGTAGTACCAGACAGGGGGCCTACAATGAGCAGTTCTTC.

The chain links TRBV2 to TRBJ2-4, with D perhaps TRBD2 (5 bases). The ends were cut back, 3 bases at V and 7 bases at J, with 19 bases in the middle. This CDR3 comprises 16 residues. Per germline, CDR1 SNHLY and CDR2 FYNNEI. The CDR3 spells CASSDEGATHGNIQYF. The CDR3 coding sequence is TGTGCCAGCAGTGACGAGGGTGCAACCCATGGGAACATTCAGTACTTC.

This chain joins TRBV12-3 or TRBV12-4 and TRBJ1-2; D gene uncertain. V was clipped by 3 bases and J by 9 bases, with 14 bases between them. This CDR3 comprises 13 residues. CDR3 sequence (DNA): TGTGCCAGCAGTTTTGGGCGTTCGGTTCGCTACACCTTC. Amino acids: CASSFGRSVRYTF.

The chain couples TRBV27 to TRBJ1-2; TRBD1 matches 11 bases. CDR1 is MNHEY, CDR2 SMNVEV, per germline (reference sequence). This CDR3 has 13 amino acids. The V and J ends lost 6 bases and 8 bases, in that order; junction bases with no gene match: 5. The CDR3 loop is CASSGQGATGYTF. CDR3 nucleotides: TGTGCCAGCAGCGGACAGGGGGCAACGGGCTACACCTTC.

The rearrangement uses TRBV6-1 and TRBJ1-1; D gene unclear. There are 15 residues in the CDR3. Germline CDR1 reads MNHNS; CDR2 reads SASEGT. The V end lost 2 bases, the J end lost 1 base, and 11 bases lay between the germline ends. CDR3 sequence reads: CASSESPYTNTEAFF. Here the CDR3 DNA reads TGTGCCAGCAGTGAAAGCCCCTATACGAACACTGAAGCTTTCTTT.

The chain is built from TRBV5-6 and TRBJ1-6; D might be TRBD1 (5 bases). Germline V gene lookup returns CDR1 SGHDT and CDR2 YYEEEE. Between the trimmed V and J ends, which lost 1 base and 7 bases, there was a span of 21 bases. This CDR3 has 18 residues. The CDR3 region is CASSLRVTDLVGNSPLHF. In DNA form, the CDR3 reads TGTGCCAGCAGCTTGCGGGTGACAGATCTTGTCGGGAATTCACCCCTCCACTTT.

This clone appeared once. The V gene is TRBV4-1, the J gene TRBJ2-7, with TRBD2 identical over 13 bases. Germline V gives CDR1 MGHRA, CDR2 YSYEKL. The CDR3 extends over 19 amino acids. The ends lost 0 bases at V and 2 bases at J; junction bases unmatched: 10. DNA for the CDR3: TGCGCCAGCAGCCAAGAAGCCCCCGGGACTAGCGGGACTACCTACGAGCAGTACTTC. Translated: CASSQEAPGTSGTTYEQYF.

The V and J genes are TRBV19 and TRBJ2-5, with TRBD2 matching over 8 bases. The J segment lost 9 bases and the V segment lost 5 bases, leaving 20 bases of the junction unmatched. Germline V gene data show CDR1 as LNHDA and CDR2 as SQIVND (reference sequence). The CDR3 is made up of 17 amino acids. Here the CDR3 reads CASSPYAGGPKTPPQYF. CDR3 nucleotides: TGTGCCAGTAGTCCCTATGCGGGGGGCCCGAAAACGCCACCCCAGTACTTC.

In DNA form, the CDR3 reads TGTGCCAGCAGGCCCCGGGACAGGGAGAATGAGCAGTTCTTC. Translating it yields CASRPRDRENEQFF. The chain recombines TRBV25-1 with TRBJ2-1; 9 bases align to TRBD1. J gave up 7 bases and V 6 bases, and 7 bases lay outside the gene matches. Germline V gene data show CDR1 as MGHDK and CDR2 as SYGVNS. This CDR3 comprises 14 residues.

The chain couples TRBV4-1 to TRBJ1-6, with 9 bases fitting TRBD1. This CDR3 is 15 amino acids long. Germline V gene lookup returns CDR1 MGHRA and CDR2 YSYEKL. Losses at the gene ends were 3 bases for V and 10 bases for J; bases not matched to a gene: 7. As DNA, the CDR3 is TGCGCCAGCAGCCAGGAAGACAGGGGGGGATCACCCCTCCACTTT. Translation: CASSQEDRGGSPLHF.

CDR3 loop: CASSPWTGGQEKLFF. CDR3 nucleotide sequence: TGTGCCAGCAGCCCCTGGACAGGGGGCCAGGAAAAACTGTTTTTT. J is TRBJ1-4 and V is TRBV7-9; 11 bases line up with TRBD1. V lost 5 bases to trimming and J lost 8 bases; unmatched junction nucleotides: 7. Germline-derived CDR1 and CDR2 are SEHNR and FQNEAQ (reference sequence). The CDR3 runs to 15 residues.

This clone was recorded a few times. The V and J genes are TRBV19 and TRBJ2-1; a possible D gene is TRBD2 (6 bases). The V gene lost 6 bases and the J gene lost 3 bases, with 12 bases spanning the gap. Germline CDR1 LNHDA, CDR2 SQIVND (reference sequence). This CDR3 is built from 14 residues. The CDR3 region is CASSIGTFYNEQFF. The CDR3 region has the DNA TGTGCCAGTAGCATCGGGACTTTCTACAATGAGCAGTTCTTC.

The sample holds a few counts of this clone. The J gene is TRBJ1-3, the V gene TRBV11-2; D not certain. Per germline, CDR1 SGHAT and CDR2 FQNNGV. The CDR3 is 15 amino acids. V dropped 0 bases and J dropped 0 bases, with 6 bases sitting between them. CDR3 in DNA: TGTGCCAGCAGCTTAGACAGCGTCTCTGGAAACACCATATATTTT. Translation: CASSLDSVSGNTIYF.

The rearrangement uses TRBV7-9 and TRBJ2-2; 7 positions match TRBD2. Germline loops: CDR1 SEHNR, CDR2 FQNEAQ (reference sequence). There are 17 residues in the CDR3. Losses at the gene ends were 0 bases for V and 1 base for J; bases not matched to a gene: 5. CDR3 nucleotides: TGTGCCAGCAGCTTAGCGGTGCTAGCGGAGAACACCGGGGAGCTGTTTTTT. It encodes CASSLAVLAENTGELFF.

CDR3 sequence: CASRDRDYEQYF. The CDR3 nucleotides are TGTGCCAGCAGAGACAGGGATTACGAGCAGTACTTC. The V and J genes are TRBV28 and TRBJ2-7, with 7 bases fitting TRBD1. CDR3 length: 12 amino acids. Germline V gives CDR1 MDHEN, CDR2 SYDVKM. Germline trimming cut 6 bases from V and 4 bases from J; bases unmatched to any gene: 3.

This chain links TRBV6-5 with TRBJ1-6; 7 bases agree with TRBD1. The CDR3 has 15 amino acids. Germline V gene lookup returns CDR1 MNHEY and CDR2 SVGAGI. V lost 7 bases to trimming and J lost 6 bases; unmatched junction nucleotides: 9. The CDR3 DNA reads TGTGCCAGCACTTCTTGGGGACAGTCTAATTCACCCCTCCACTTT. Protein product: CASTSWGQSNSPLHF.

This clone was seen just once. Germline and junction disagree at one end, which may indicate a read error. The chain is built from TRBV7-7 and TRBJ2-1, with TRBD1 identical over 9 bases. The germline V gene encodes CDR1 SSHAT and CDR2 FNYEAQ (reference sequence). The CDR3 is 17 residues long. The CDR3 nucleotides read TGTGCTAGCAGCTTAGCGTTCGGGACAGGGTCGAACAATGAGCAGTTCTTC. The encoded protein is CASSLAFGTGSNNEQFF. Together with reference TRBV7-7 and TRBJ2-1, the CDR3 gives the full variable domain: GAGVSQSPRYKVTKRGQDVTLRCDPISSHATLYWYQQALGQGPEFLTYFNYEAQPDKSGLPSDRFSAERPEGSISTLTIQRTEQRDSAMYRCASSLAFGTGSNNEQFFGPGTRLTVL.

The J gene is TRBJ2-5, the V gene TRBV18, with 7 bases aligning to TRBD1. This CDR3 is built from 15 residues. Germline-derived CDR1 and CDR2 are KGHSH and LQKENI. J lost 2 bases, V lost 0 bases, and 3 bases had no gene match. The CDR3 sequence: CASSPPTGVQETQYF. The CDR3, as DNA: TGTGCCAGCTCACCACCAACAGGGGTTCAAGAGACCCAGTACTTC.

As regards this clone: One end of the junction is discordant with germline, which a read error may explain. The chain carries TRBV7-9 and TRBJ1-2; 11 nucleotides align to TRBD1. This CDR3 has 12 residues. Looked up from germline, CDR1 is SEHNR and CDR2 is FQNEAQ (reference sequence). The CDR3, as DNA: TGTGCCAGCACCCCGGGACAGGGGGTTCCATTCTTC. Protein product: CASTPGQGVPFF.